A single T cell receptor (beta chain) is shown here with its context. This sample is drawn from a study of long-term antiretroviral therapy in people with HIV. Survey-level resolution applied to immunoSEQ assay v3.0. Assay used: immunoSEQ multiplex PCR; TCRdb lists only in-frame clones, some missing. The table records tens of thousands of clones, 82% of them present only once. Looked up from germline, CDR1 is LGHNA and CDR2 is YSLEER. CDR3 length equals 16 residues. The V end was cut by 0 bases, the J end by 7 bases, with 13 bases between. J is TRBJ1-6 and V is TRBV4-3; D is unresolved. The receptor comes from a man aged 50-60 years with HIV. Sequences were derived from unsorted PBMCs, sampled at the start of antiretroviral therapy. Written as DNA, the CDR3 is TGCGCCAGCAGCCAAGATCTTAAGGGCTTGAATTCACCCCTCCACTTT. Its translation: CASSQDLKGLNSPLHF.